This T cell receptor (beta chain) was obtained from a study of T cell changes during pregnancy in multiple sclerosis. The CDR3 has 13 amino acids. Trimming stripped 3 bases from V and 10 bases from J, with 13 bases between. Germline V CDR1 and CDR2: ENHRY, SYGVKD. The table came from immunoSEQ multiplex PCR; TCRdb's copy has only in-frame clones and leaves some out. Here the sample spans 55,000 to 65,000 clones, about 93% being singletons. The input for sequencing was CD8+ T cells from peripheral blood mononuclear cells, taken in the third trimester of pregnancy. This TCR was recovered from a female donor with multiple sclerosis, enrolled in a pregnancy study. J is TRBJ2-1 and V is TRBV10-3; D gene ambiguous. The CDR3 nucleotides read TGTGCCATCAGTGACCAGCCGACAACCGAGCAGTTCTTC. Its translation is CAISDQPTTEQFF.